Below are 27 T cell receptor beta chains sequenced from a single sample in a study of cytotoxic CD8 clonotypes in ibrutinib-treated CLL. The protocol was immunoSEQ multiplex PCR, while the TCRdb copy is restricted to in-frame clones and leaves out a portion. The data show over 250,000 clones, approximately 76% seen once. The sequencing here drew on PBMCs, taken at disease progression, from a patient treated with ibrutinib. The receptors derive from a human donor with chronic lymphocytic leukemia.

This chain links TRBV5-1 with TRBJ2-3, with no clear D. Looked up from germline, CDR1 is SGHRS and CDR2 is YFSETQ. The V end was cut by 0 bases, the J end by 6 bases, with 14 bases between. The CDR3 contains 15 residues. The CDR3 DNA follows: TGCGCCAGCAGCTTGGCCCAGATTCTGGGGGATACGCAGTATTTT. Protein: CASSLAQILGDTQYF.

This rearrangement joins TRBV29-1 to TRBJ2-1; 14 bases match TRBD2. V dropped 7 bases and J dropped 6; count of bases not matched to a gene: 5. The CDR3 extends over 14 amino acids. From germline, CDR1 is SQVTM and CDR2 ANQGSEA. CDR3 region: CSALGTSGSNEQFF. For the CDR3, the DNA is TGCAGCGCCCTCGGGACTAGCGGGAGCAATGAGCAGTTCTTC.

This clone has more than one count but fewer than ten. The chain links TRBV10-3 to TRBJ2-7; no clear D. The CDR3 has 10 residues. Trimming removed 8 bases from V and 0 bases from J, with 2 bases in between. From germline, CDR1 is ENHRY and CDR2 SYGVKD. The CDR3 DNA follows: TGTGCCATCGGCTCCTACGAGCAGTACTTC. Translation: CAIGSYEQYF.

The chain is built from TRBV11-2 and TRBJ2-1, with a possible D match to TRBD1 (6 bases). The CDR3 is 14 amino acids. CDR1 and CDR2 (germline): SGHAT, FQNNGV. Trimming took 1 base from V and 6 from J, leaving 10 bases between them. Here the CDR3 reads CASSLVRGTNEQFF. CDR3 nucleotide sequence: TGTGCCAGCAGCTTAGTGAGGGGGACCAATGAGCAGTTCTTC. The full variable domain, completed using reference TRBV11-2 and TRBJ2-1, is EAGVAQSPRYKIIEKRQSVAFWCNPISGHATLYWYQQILGQGPKLLIQFQNNGVVDDSQLPKDRFSAERLKGVDSTLKIQPAKLEDSAVYLCASSLVRGTNEQFFGPGTRLTVL.

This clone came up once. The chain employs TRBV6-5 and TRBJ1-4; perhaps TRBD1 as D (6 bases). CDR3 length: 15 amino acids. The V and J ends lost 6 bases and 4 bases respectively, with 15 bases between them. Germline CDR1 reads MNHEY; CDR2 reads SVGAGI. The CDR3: CASSLYRENNEKLFF. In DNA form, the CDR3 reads TGTGCCAGCAGCCTATACAGGGAGAATAATGAAAAACTGTTTTTT.

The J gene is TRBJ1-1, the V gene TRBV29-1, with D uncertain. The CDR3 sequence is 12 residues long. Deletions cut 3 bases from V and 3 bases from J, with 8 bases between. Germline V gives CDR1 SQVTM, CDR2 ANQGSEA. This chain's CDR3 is CSVDSWDTEAFF. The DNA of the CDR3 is TGCAGCGTTGATTCCTGGGACACTGAAGCTTTCTTT.

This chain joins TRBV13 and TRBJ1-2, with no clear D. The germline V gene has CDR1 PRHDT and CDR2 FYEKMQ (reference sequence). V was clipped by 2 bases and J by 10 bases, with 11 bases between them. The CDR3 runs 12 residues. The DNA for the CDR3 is TGTGCCAGCAGCTTAAGGGTAGGGCCCTACACCTTC. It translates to CASSLRVGPYTF.

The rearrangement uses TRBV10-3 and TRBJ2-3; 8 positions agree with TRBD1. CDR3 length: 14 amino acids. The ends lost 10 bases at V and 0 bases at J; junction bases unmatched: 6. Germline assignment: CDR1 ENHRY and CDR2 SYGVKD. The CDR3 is CASRRDRSTDTQYF. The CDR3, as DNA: TGTGCCAGCCGACGGGACAGGAGCACAGATACGCAGTATTTT.

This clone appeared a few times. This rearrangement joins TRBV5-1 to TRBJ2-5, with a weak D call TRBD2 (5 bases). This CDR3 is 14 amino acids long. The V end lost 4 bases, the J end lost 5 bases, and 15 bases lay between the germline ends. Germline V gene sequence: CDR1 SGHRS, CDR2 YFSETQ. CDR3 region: CASSATSGRETQYF. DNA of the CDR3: TGCGCCAGCAGCGCCACCTCGGGAAGGGAGACCCAGTACTTC.

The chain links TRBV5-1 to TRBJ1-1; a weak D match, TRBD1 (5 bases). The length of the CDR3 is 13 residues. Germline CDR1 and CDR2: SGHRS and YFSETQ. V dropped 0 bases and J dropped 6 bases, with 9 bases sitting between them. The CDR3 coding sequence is TGCGCCAGCAGCTTGGTAGGGGCTGCTGAAGCTTTCTTT. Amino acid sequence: CASSLVGAAEAFF.

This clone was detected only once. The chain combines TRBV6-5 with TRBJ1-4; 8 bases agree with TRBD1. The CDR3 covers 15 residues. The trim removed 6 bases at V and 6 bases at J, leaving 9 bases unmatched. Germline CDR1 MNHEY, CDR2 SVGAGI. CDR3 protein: CASRSSGGSHEKLFF. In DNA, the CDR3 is TGTGCCAGCAGATCCTCAGGGGGCTCGCATGAAAAACTGTTTTTT.

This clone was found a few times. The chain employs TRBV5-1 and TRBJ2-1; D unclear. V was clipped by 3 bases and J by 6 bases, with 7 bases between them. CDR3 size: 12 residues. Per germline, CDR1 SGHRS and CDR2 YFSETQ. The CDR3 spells CASSSQFNEQFF. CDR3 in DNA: TGCGCCAGCAGCTCCCAATTCAATGAGCAGTTCTTC.

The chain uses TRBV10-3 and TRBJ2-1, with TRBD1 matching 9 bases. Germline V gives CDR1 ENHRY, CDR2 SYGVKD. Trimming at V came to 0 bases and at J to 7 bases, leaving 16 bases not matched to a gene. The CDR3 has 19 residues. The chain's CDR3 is CAISESKAGGDRVYNEQFF. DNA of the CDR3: TGTGCCATCAGTGAGTCCAAGGCTGGGGGGGACAGGGTGTATAATGAGCAGTTCTTC.

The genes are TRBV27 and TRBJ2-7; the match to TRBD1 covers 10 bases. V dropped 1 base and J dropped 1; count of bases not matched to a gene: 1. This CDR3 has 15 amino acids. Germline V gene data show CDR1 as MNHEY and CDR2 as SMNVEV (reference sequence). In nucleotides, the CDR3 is TGTGCCAGCAGTTTATTGGGACAGGGGTCCTACGAGCAGTACTTC. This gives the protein CASSLLGQGSYEQYF.

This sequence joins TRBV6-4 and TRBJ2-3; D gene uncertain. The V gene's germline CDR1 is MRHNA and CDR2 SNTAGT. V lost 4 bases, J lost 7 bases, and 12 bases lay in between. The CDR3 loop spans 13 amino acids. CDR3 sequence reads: CASSVRASHTQYF. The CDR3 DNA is TGTGCCAGCAGTGTCCGGGCGTCCCATACGCAGTATTTT.

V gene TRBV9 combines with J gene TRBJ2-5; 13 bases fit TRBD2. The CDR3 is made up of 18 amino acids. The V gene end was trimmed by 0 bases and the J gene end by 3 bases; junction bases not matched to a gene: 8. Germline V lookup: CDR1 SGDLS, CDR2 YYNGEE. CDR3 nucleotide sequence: TGTGCCAGCAGCGTAGGGCGGTGGGGGACTAGCGGGAAAGAGACCCAGTACTTC. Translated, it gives CASSVGRWGTSGKETQYF.

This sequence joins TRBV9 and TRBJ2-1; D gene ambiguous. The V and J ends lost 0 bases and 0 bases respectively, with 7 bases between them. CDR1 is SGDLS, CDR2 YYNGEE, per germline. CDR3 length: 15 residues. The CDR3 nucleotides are TGTGCCAGCAGCGTAGTGACGGGCTCCTACAATGAGCAGTTCTTC. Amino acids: CASSVVTGSYNEQFF.

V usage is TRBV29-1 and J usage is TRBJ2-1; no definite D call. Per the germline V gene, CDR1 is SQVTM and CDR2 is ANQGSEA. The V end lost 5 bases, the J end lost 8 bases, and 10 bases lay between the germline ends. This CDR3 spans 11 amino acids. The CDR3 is CSVRGVHEQFF. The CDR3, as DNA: TGCAGCGTTCGTGGGGTCCATGAGCAGTTCTTC.

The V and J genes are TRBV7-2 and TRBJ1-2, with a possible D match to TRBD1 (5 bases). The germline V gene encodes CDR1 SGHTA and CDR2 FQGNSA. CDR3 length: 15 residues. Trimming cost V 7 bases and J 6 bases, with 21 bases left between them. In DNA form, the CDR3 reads TGTGCCAGCAACCCGTCGGGCAGGGAGCGGGATGGCTACACCTTC. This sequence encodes CASNPSGRERDGYTF.

The CDR3 DNA sequence: TGTGCCAGCAGTTTGGCGCCGGGACAGGGAGAGACCCAGTACTTC. Amino acids: CASSLAPGQGETQYF. The rearrangement joins TRBV28 to TRBJ2-5; 9 bases line up with TRBD1. Germline-derived CDR1 and CDR2 are MDHEN and SYDVKM. This CDR3 comprises 15 residues. The J segment lost 4 bases and the V segment lost 3 bases, leaving 6 bases of the junction unmatched.

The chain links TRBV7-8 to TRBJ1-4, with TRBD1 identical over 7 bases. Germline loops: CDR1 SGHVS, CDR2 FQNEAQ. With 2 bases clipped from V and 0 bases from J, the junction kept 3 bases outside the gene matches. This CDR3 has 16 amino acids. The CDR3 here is CASSLNRGATNEKLFF. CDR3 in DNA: TGTGCCAGCAGCTTAAACAGGGGCGCAACTAATGAAAAACTGTTTTTT.

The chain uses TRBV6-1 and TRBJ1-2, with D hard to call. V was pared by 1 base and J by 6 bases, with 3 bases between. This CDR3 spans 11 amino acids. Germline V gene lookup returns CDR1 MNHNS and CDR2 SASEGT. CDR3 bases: TGTGCCAGCAGTGAAGGGGATGGCTACACCTTC. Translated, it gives CASSEGDGYTF.

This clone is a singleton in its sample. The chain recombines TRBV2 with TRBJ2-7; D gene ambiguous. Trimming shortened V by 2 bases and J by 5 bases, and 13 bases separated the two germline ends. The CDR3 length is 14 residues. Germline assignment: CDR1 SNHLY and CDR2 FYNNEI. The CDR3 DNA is TGTGCCAGCAGTGAAACTGGTATTCGGGACGAGCAGTACTTC. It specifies CASSETGIRDEQYF.

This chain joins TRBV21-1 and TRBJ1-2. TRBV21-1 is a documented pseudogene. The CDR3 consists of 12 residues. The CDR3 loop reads CASSHKTDGYTF. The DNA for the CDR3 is TGTGCCAGCAGCCATAAGACGGATGGCTACACCTTC.

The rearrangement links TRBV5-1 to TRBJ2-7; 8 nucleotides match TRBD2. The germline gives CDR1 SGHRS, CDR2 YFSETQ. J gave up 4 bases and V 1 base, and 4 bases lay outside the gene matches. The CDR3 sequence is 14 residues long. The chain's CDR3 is CASSLRGGGYEQYF. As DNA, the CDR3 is TGCGCCAGCAGCTTGCGGGGGGGCGGGTACGAGCAGTACTTC.

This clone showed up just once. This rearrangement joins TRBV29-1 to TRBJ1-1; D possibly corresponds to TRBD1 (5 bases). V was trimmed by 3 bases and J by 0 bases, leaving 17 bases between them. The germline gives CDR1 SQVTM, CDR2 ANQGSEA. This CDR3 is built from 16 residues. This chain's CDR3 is CSVEGGAYGMNTEAFF. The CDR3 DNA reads TGCAGCGTTGAGGGAGGGGCCTACGGGATGAACACTGAAGCTTTCTTT.

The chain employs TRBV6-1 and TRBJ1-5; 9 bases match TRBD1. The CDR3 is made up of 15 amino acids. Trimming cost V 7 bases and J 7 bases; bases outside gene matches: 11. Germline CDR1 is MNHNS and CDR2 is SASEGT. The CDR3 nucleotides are TGTGCCAGCACCCCCCTCCGGACAGGGGACCAGCCCCAGCATTTT. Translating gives CASTPLRTGDQPQHF.